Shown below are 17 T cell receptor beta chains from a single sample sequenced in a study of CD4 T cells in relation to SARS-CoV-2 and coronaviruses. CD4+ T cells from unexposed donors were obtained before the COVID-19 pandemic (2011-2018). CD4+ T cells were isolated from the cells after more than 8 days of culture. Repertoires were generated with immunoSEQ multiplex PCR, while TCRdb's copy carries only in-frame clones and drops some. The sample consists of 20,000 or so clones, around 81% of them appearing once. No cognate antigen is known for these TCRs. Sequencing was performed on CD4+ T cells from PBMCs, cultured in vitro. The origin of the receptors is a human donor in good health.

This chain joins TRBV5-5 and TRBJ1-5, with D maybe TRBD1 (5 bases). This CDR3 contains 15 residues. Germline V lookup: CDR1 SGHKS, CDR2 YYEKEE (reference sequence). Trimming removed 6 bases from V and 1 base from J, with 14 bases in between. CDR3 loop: CASTRDRGSNQPQHF. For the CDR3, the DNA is TGTGCCAGCACCAGGGACCGCGGGAGCAATCAGCCCCAGCATTTT.

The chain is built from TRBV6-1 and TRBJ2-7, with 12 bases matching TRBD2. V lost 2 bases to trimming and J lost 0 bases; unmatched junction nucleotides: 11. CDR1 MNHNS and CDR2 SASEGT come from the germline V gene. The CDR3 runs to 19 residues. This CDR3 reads CASSESGGLTSGSSYEQYF. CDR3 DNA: TGTGCCAGCAGTGAATCGGGGGGTTTGACTAGCGGGAGCTCCTACGAGCAGTACTTC.

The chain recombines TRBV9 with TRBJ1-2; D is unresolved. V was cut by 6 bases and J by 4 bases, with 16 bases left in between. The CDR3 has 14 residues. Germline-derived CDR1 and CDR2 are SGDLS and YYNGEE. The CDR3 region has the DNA TGTGCCAGCAACTACCTGGGTAACGGCTATGGCTACACCTTC. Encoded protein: CASNYLGNGYGYTF.

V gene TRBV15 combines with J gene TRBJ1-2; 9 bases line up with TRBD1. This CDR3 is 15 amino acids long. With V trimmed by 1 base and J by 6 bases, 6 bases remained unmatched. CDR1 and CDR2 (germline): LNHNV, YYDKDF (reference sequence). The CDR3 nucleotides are TGTGCCACCAGCAGAGCGGAGACAGGGGGGAATGGCTACACCTTC. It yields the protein CATSRAETGGNGYTF.

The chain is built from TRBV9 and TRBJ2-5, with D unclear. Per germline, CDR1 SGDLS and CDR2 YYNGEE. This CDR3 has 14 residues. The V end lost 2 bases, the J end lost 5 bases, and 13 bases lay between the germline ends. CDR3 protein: CASSVSVGWETQYF. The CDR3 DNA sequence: TGTGCCAGCAGCGTCTCGGTGGGTTGGGAGACCCAGTACTTC.

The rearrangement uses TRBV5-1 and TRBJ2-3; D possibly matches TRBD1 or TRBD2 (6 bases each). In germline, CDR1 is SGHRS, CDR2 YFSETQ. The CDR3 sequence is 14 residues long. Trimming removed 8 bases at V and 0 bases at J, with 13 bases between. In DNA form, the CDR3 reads TGCGCCAGTAAGAGGGGGGATAGCACAGATACGCAGTATTTT. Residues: CASKRGDSTDTQYF.

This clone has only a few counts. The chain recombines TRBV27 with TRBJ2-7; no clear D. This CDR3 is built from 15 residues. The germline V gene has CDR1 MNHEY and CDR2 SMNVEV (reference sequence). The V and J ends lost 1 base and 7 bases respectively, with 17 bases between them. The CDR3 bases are TGTGCCAGCAGTTTATGGGCAACCCGCCTAGGGGAGCAGTACTTC. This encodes CASSLWATRLGEQYF.

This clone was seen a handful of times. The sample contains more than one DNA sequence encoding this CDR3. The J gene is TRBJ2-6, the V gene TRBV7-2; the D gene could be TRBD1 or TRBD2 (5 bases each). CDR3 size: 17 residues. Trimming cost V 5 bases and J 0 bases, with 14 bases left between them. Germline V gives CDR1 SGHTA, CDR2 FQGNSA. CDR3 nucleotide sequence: TGTGCCAGCAGCCTACGGGGCGCCTCCTCTGGGGCCAACGTCCTGACTTTC. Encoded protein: CASSLRGASSGANVLTF.

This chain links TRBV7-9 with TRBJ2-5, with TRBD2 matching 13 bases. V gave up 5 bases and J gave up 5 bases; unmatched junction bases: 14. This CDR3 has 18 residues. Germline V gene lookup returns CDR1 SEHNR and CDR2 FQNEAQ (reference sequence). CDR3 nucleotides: TGTGCCAGCAGCAAGCCCAAAAGGACTAGCGGGAGAGGGGAGACCCAGTACTTC. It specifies CASSKPKRTSGRGETQYF.

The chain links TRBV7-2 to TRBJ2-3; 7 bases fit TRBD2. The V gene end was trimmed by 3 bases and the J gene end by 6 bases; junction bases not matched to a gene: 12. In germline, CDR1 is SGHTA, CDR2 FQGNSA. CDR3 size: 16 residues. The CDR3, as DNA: TGTGCCAGCAGCTTGGATAGCGGGCCCGTGGCGGATACGCAGTATTTT. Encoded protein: CASSLDSGPVADTQYF.

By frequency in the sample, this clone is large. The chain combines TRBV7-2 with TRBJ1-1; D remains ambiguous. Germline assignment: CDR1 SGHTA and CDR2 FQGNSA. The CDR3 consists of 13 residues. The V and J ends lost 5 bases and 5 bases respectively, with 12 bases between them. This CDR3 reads CASSLGWGTEAFF. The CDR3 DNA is TGTGCCAGCAGCCTCGGGTGGGGAACTGAAGCTTTCTTT. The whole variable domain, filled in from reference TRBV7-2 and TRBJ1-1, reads GAGVSQSPSNKVTEKGKDVELRCDPISGHTALYWYRQSLGQGLEFLIYFQGNSAPDKSGLPSDRFSAERTGGSVSTLTIQRTQQEDSAVYLCASSLGWGTEAFFGQGTRLTVV.

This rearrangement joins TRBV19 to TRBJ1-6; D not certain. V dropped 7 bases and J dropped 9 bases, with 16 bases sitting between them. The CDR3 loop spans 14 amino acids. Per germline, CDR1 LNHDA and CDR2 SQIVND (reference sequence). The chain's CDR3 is CASTPGFPRSPLHF. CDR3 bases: TGTGCCAGTACCCCGGGTTTCCCCCGTTCACCCCTCCACTTT.

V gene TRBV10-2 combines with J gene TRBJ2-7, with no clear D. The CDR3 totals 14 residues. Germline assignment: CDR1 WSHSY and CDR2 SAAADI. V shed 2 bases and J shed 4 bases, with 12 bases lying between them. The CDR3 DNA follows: TGCGCCAGCAGTGAGGGGCAGGCGACATACGAGCAGTACTTC. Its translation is CASSEGQATYEQYF.

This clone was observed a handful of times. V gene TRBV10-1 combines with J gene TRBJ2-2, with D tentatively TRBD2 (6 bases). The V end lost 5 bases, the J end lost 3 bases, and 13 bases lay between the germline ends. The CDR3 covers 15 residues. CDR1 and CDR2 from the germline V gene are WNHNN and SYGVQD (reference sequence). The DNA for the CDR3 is TGCGCCAGCAGTACGGGGGTATCGGACACCGGGGAGCTGTTTTTT. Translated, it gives CASSTGVSDTGELFF.

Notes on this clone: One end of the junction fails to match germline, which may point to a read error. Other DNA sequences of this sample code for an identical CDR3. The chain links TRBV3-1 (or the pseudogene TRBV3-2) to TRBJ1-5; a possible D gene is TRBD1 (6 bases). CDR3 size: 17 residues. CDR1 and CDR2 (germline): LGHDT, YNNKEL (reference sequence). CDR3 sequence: CASSRPRTALINQPQHF. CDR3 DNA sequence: TGTGCCAGTAGCCGACCCCGGACAGCCCTCATCAATCAGCCCCAGCATTTT.

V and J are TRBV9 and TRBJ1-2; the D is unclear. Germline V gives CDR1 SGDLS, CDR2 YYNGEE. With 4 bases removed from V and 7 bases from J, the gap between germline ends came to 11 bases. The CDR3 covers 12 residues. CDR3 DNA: TGTGCCAGCAGCCTAGCTGACGGTGGCTACACCTTC. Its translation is CASSLADGGYTF.

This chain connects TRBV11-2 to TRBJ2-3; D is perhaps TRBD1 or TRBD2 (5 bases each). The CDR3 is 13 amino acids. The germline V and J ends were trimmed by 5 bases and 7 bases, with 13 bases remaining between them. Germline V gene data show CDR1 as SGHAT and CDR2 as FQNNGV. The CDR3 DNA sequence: TGTGCCAGCAGCCCGCCTTGGGGGAATACGCAGTATTTT. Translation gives CASSPPWGNTQYF.